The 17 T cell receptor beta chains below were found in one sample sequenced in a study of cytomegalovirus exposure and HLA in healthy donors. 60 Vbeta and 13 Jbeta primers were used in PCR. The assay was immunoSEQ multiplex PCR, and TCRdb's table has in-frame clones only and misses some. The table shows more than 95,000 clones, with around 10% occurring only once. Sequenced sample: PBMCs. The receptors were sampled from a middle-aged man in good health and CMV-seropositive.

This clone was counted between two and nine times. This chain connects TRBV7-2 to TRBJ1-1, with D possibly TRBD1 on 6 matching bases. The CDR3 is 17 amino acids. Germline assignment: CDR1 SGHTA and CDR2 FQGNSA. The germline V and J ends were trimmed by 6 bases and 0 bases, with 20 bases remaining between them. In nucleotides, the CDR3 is TGTGCCAGCAGACAAAACCCCCGACAGGTCTTGAACACTGAAGCTTTCTTT. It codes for CASRQNPRQVLNTEAFF.

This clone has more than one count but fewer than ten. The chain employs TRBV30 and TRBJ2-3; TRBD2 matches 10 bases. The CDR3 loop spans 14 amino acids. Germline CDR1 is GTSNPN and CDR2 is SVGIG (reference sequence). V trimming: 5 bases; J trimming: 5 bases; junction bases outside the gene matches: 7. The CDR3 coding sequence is TGTGCCTGGTCGGGACTAGCGCGGGGAGATACGCAGTATTTT. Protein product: CAWSGLARGDTQYF.

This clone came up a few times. In nucleotides, the CDR3 is TGTGCCAGCAGCAGCGGGAGGGCAAATGAGCAGTTCTTC. It specifies CASSSGRANEQFF. This sequence joins TRBV25-1 and TRBJ2-1, with TRBD2 matching over 10 bases. The CDR3 totals 13 residues. The ends lost 6 bases at V and 7 bases at J; junction bases unmatched: 3. Germline V CDR1 and CDR2: MGHDK, SYGVNS. The full variable domain, rest sourced from reference TRBV25-1 and TRBJ2-1, is EADIYQTPRYLVIGTGKKITLECSQTMGHDKMYWYQQDPGMELHLIHYSYGVNSTEKGDLSSESTVSRIRTEHFPLTLESARPSHTSQYLCASSSGRANEQFFGPGTRLTVL.

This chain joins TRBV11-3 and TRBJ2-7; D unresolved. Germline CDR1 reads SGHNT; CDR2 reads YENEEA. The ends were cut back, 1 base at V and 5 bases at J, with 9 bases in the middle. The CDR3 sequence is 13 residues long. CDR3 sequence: CASSLAWLHEQYF. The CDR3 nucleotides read TGTGCCAGCAGCTTAGCCTGGCTCCACGAGCAGTACTTC.

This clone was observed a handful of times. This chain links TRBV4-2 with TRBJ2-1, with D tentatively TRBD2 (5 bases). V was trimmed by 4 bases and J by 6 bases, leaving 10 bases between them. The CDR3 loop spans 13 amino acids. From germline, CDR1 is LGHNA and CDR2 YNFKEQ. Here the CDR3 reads CASSLGVGNEQFF. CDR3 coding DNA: TGTGCCAGCAGCCTCGGGGTCGGCAATGAGCAGTTCTTC.

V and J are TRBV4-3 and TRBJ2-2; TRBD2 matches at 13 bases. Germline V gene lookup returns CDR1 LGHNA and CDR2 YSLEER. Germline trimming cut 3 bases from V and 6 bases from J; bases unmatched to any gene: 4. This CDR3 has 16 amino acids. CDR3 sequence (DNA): TGCGCCAGCAGCCACTTGACTAGCGGGAGGCCCGGGGAGCTGTTTTTT. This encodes CASSHLTSGRPGELFF.

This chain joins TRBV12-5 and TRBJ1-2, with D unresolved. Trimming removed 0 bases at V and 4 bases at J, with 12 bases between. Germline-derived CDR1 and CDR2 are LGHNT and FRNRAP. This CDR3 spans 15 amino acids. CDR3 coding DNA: TGTGCTAGTGGTTTGGTAGGAGGTACCCTCTATGGCTACACCTTC. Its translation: CASGLVGGTLYGYTF.

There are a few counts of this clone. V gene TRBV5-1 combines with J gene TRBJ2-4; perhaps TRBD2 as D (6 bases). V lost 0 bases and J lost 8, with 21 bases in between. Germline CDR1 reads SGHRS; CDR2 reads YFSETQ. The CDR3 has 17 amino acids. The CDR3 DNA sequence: TGCGCCAGCAGCTTGGAGGGAGCGGGCGCTATTGGGGACATTCAGTACTTC. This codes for CASSLEGAGAIGDIQYF.

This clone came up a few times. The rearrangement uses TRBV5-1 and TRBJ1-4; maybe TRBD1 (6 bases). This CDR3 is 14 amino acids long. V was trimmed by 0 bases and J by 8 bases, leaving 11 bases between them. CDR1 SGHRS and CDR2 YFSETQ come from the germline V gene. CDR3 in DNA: TGCGCCAGCAGCTTGGTTAACAGGGAGGAAAAACTGTTTTTT. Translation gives CASSLVNREEKLFF.

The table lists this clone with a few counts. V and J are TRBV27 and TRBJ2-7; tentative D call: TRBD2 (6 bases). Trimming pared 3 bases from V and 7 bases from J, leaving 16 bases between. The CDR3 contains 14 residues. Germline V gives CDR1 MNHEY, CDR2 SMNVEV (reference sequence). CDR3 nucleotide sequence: TGTGCCAGCAGTTTCCAGGGACGGAGCGGGGAGCAGTACTTC. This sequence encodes CASSFQGRSGEQYF.

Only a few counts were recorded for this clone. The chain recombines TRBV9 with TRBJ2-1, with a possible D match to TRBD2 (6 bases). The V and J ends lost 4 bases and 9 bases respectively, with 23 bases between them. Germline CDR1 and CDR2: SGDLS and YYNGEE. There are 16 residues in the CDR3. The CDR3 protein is CASSTLASVATVEQFF. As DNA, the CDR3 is TGTGCCAGCAGCACTCTAGCGTCAGTCGCTACGGTTGAGCAGTTCTTC.

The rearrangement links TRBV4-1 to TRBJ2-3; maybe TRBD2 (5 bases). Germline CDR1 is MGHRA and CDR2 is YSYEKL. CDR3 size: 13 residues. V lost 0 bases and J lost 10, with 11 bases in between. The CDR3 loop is CASSQERGAPQYF. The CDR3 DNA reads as TGCGCCAGCAGCCAAGAACGGGGTGCTCCGCAGTATTTT.

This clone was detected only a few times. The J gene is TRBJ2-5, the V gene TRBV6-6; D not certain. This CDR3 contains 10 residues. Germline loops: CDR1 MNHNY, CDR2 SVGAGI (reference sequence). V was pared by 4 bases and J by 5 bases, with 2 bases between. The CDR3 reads CASSSETQYF. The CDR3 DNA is TGTGCCAGCAGTTCTGAGACCCAGTACTTC.

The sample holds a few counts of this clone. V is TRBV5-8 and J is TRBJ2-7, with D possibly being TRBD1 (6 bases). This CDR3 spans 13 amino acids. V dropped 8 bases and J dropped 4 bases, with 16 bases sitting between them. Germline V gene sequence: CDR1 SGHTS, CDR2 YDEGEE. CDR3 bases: TGTGCCAGTTACAGGGTCCCCCTTTACGAGCAGTACTTC. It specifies CASYRVPLYEQYF.

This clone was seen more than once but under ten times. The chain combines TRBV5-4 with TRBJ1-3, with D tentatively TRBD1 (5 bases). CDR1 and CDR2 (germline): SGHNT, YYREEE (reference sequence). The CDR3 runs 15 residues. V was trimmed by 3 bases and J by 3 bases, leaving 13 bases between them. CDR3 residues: CASSSAGGFGNTIYF. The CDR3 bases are TGTGCCAGCAGCTCGGCCGGGGGGTTTGGAAACACCATATATTTT.

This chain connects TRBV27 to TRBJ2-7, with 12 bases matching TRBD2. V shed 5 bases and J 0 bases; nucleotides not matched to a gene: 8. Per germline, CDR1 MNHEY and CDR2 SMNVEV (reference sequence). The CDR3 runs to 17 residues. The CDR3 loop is CASSPTLAGGSSYEQYF. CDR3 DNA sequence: TGTGCCAGCAGTCCAACTCTAGCGGGAGGGAGCTCCTACGAGCAGTACTTC.

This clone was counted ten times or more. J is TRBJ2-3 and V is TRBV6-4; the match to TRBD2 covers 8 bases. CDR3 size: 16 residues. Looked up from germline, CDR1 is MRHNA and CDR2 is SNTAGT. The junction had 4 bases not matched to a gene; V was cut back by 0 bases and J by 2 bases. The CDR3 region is CASSDSASGHTDTQYF. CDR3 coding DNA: TGTGCCAGCAGTGACTCAGCTAGCGGGCACACAGATACGCAGTATTTT.